This T cell receptor beta chain was found in a study of blood T cells in healthy people across ages. V lost 6 bases and J 2 bases, leaving 19 bases between the germline ends. From germline, CDR1 is SQVTM and CDR2 ANQGSEA. This CDR3 region has 15 residues. Next came a second PCR, run for roughly 6 to 11 cycles, which used a sample-barcoded 5' primer along with a J-beta primer mix. MiXCR, applied by TCRdb to the 5' RACE reads, yields one record per CDR3 protein. The repertoire consists of some 710,000 distinct CDR3 sequences, with about 24% occurring once and the leading ten covering under 25%. This clonotype was seen only a few times. Donors were healthy Caucasian individuals from Russia aged about 6 to 100. Per sample, no less than 5 micrograms of total RNA were extracted.

The rearrangement links TRBV29-1 to TRBJ2-5; perhaps TRBD2 as D (6 bases). This clonotype was sampled from a man between 65 and 85 years old in good health. The specimen sequenced was blood. CDR3 nucleotides: TGCAGCGTGGGGACCGCGACTAGAAAACAAGAGACCCAGTACTTC. It specifies CSVGTATRKQETQYF.